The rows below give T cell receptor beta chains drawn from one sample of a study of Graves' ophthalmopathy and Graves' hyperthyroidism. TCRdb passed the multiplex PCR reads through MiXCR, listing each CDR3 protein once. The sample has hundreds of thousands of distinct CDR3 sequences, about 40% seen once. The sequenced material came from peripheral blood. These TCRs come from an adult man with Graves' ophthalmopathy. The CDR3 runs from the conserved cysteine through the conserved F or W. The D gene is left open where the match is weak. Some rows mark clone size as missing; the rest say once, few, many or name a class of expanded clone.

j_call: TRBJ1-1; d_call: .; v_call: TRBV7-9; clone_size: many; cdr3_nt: TGTGCCAGCAGCCCCCTCTGGGGGGGCAGGTGGCGGGAAGCTTTCTTT; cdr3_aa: CASSPLWGGRWREAFF
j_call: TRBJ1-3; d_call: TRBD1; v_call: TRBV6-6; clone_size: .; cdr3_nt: TGTGCCAGCAGTCCCCAGGGGGCGGCGGGAAACACCATATATTTT; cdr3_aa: CASSPQGAAGNTIYF
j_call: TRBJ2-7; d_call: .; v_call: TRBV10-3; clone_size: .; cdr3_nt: TGTGCCATAGCCGGACAGAACTACGAGCAGTACTTC; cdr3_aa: CAIAGQNYEQYF
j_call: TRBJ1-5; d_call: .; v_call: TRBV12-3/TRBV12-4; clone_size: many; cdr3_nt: TGTGCCAGCAGGAACAGGGAACTCAATCAGCCCCAGCATTTT; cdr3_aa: CASRNRELNQPQHF
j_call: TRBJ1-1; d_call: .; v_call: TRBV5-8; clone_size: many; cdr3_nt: TGTGCCAGCAGCCTAGGGGTTAGGGACACTGAAGCTTTCTTT; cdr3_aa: CASSLGVRDTEAFF
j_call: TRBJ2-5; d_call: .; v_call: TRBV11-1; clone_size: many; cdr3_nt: TGTGCCAGCAGCTTCAGTCCAAGCGGAGAGACCCAGTACTTC; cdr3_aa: CASSFSPSGETQYF
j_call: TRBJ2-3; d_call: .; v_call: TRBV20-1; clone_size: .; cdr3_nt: TGCAGTGCCCGAGGGGGACTACGCACAGATACGCAGTATTTT; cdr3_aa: CSARGGLRTDTQYF
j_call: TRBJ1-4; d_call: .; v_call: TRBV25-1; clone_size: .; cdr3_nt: TGTGCCAGCAGTCATCCGGAAAAACTGTTTTTT; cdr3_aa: CASSHPEKLFF
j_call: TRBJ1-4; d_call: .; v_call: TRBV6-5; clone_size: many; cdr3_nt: TGTGCCAGCAGTTACGTCGGGCAGGGTGATGAAAAACTGTTTTTT; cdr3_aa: CASSYVGQGDEKLFF
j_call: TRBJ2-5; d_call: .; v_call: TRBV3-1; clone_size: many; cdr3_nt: TGTGCCAGCAGCCAAGCCCAGCAGCAAGAGACCCAGTACTTC; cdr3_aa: CASSQAQQQETQYF